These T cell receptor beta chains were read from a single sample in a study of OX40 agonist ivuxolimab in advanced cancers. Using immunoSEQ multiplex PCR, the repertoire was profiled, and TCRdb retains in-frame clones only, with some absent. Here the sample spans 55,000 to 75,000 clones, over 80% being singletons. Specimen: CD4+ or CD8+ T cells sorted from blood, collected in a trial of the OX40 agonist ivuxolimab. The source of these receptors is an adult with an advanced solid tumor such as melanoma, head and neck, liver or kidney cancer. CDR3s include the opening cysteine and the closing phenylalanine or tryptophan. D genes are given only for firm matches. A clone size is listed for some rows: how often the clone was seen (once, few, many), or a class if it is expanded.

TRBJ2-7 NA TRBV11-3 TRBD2 CASSLGAGGYEQYF TGTGCCAGCAGCTTAGGAGCGGGAGGCTACGAGCAGTACTTC
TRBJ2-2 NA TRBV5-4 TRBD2 CASSLMYMAGASNTGELFF TGTGCCAGCAGCTTGATGTATATGGCGGGAGCGTCGAACACCGGGGAGCTGTTTTTT
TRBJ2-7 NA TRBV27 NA CASSSLGGFAYEQYF TGTGCCAGCAGTTCCCTTGGGGGGTTCGCCTACGAGCAGTACTTC
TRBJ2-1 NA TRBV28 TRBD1 CASSLGTGGYNEQFF TGTGCCAGCAGTTTAGGGACAGGGGGCTACAATGAGCAGTTCTTC
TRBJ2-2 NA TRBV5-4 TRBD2 CASSTRLAPGELFF TGTGCCAGCAGCACGAGACTAGCCCCCGGGGAGCTGTTTTTT
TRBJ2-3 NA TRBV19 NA CASSTRPWGPDTQYF TGTGCCAGTAGTACCCGCCCCTGGGGCCCAGATACGCAGTATTTT
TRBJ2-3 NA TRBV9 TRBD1 CASSVAGQGTDTQYF TGTGCCAGCAGCGTAGCAGGACAGGGGACAGATACGCAGTATTTT
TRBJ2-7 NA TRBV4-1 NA CASSQSGLGYEQYF TGCGCCAGCAGCCAGAGCGGACTGGGCTACGAGCAGTACTTC
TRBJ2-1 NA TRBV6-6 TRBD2 CASSYLDSGSYNEQFF TGTGCCAGCAGTTACCTTGATAGCGGGAGCTACAATGAGCAGTTCTTC
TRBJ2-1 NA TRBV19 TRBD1 CASSRQGAYNEQFF TGTGCCAGTAGTAGACAGGGGGCATACAATGAGCAGTTCTTC
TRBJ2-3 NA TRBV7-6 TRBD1 CASSFGTGGLIDTQYF TGTGCCAGCAGCTTCGGGACAGGGGGCCTTATAGATACGCAGTATTTT
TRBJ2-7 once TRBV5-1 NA CASSFYAGSTYEQYF TGCGCCAGCAGCTTTTATGCGGGATCAACTTACGAGCAGTACTTC
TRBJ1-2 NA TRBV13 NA CASWGVLYGYTF TGTGCCAGCTGGGGGGTCCTCTATGGCTACACCTTC
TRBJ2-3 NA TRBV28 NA CASSSPLVAAISTDTQYF TGTGCCAGCAGTTCCCCTCTTGTGGCGGCTATTAGCACAGATACGCAGTATTTT
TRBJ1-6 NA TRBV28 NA CASRTPRDTLYNSPLHF TGTGCCAGCAGAACCCCCCGGGACACGCTCTATAATTCACCCCTCCACTTT
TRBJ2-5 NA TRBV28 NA CASRLTSKETQYF TGTGCCAGCAGACTGACTAGTAAAGAGACCCAGTACTTC
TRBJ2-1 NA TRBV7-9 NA CASSLDDFEQFF TGTGCCAGCAGCTTAGATGACTTTGAGCAGTTCTTC
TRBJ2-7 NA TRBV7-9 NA CASSSGDREAFYEQYF TGTGCCAGCAGCTCGGGGGACAGAGAAGCCTTCTACGAGCAGTACTTC
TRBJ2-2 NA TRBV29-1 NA CSVVDSTNTGELFF TGCAGCGTTGTGGACAGTACGAACACCGGGGAGCTGTTTTTT
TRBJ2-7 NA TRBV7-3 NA CASSRTLLSYEQYF TGTGCCAGCAGCCGGACCTTACTCTCCTACGAGCAGTACTTC
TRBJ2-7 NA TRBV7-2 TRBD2 CASSFGLAGTYEQYF TGTGCCAGCAGCTTCGGACTAGCGGGAACCTACGAGCAGTACTTC
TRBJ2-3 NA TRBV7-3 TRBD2 CASSTGLAGTDTQYF TGTGCCAGCAGCACGGGACTAGCGGGCACAGATACGCAGTATTTT
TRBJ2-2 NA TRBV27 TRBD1 CASSLRTGRLTGELFF TGTGCCAGCAGTTTAAGGACAGGGAGACTGACCGGGGAGCTGTTTTTT
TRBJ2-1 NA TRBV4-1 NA CASSQGGGMAYNEQFF TGCGCCAGCAGCCAAGGGGGTGGGATGGCCTACAATGAGCAGTTCTTC
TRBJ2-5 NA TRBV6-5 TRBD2 CASSPGLADPRAQYF TGTGCCAGCAGTCCGGGACTAGCGGACCCTCGGGCCCAGTACTTC
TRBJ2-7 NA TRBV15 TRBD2 CATSRDLRTSYSYEQYF TGTGCCACCAGCAGAGATCTAAGGACTAGCTATTCCTACGAGCAGTACTTC
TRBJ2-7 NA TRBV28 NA CASSRQLGSYEQYF TGTGCCAGCAGTCGCCAATTGGGCTCCTACGAGCAGTACTTC
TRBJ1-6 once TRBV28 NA CASIQGIQVDSPLHF TGTGCCAGCATCCAGGGGATCCAGGTGGATTCACCCCTCCACTTT
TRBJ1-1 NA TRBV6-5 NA CASIGTEAFF TGTGCCAGCATCGGGACAGAAGCTTTCTTT
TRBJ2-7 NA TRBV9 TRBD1 CASSVGSQGQGAYEQYF TGTGCCAGCAGCGTCGGCTCCCAGGGACAGGGGGCTTACGAGCAGTACTTC
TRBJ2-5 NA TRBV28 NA CASTPPRRGYQETQYF TGTGCCAGCACACCCCCTCGCCGGGGGTACCAAGAGACCCAGTACTTC
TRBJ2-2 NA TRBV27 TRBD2 CASSPRLALKIEELFF TGTGCCAGCAGCCCGAGACTAGCGCTAAAGATAGAGGAGCTGTTTTTT
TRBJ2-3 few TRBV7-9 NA CASSPSQGSTDTQYF TGTGCCAGCAGCCCGAGCCAGGGTAGCACAGATACGCAGTATTTT
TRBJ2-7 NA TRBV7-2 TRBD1 CASSFSGTGGGEQYF TGTGCCAGCAGCTTCTCCGGGACAGGGGGCGGAGAGCAGTACTTC
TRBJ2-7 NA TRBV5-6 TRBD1 CASSSTGGWSEQYF TGTGCCAGCAGCTCCACAGGGGGCTGGTCCGAGCAGTACTTC
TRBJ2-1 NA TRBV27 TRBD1 CASSLYRGDNEQFF TGTGCCAGCAGTCTATACAGGGGGGACAATGAGCAGTTCTTC
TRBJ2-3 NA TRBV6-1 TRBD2 CASSVWSSGLSDTQYF TGTGCCAGCAGTGTATGGTCTAGCGGTCTTTCAGATACGCAGTATTTT
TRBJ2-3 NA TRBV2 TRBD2 CASTGGETDTQYF TGTGCCAGCACCGGGGGGGAGACAGATACGCAGTATTTT
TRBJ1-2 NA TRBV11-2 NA CASSSLGFPWGYTF TGTGCCAGCAGCTCCTTGGGATTTCCGTGGGGCTACACCTTC
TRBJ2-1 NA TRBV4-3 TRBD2 CASSQDLTGRFYNEQFF TGCGCCAGCAGCCAAGATCTTACCGGGAGGTTCTACAATGAGCAGTTCTTC
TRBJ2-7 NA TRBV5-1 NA CASSFGQAYEQYF TGCGCCAGCAGCTTTGGTCAGGCCTACGAGCAGTACTTC
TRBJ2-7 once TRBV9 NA CASSPRGLGSYEQYF TGTGCCAGCAGCCCACGGGGGCTTGGGTCCTACGAGCAGTACTTC
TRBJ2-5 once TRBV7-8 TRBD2 CASSSISSGETQYF TGTGCCAGCAGCTCGATATCTAGCGGGGAGACCCAGTACTTC
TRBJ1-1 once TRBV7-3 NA CASSLGVGVEAFF TGTGCCAGCAGCTTAGGCGTAGGGGTCGAAGCTTTCTTT